Detailed here is one T cell receptor beta chain. Germline CDR1 reads SGHRS; CDR2 reads YFSETQ. The CDR3 covers 14 residues. These data belong to a study of monozygotic twins with inflammatory bowel disease. TCRdb re-analyzed the 5' RACE reads; it lists each CDR3 protein once, without DNA. The sample includes a few hundred thousand distinct CDR3 sequences. The sample taken for sequencing was blood. This receptor was obtained from a human donor with ulcerative colitis or Crohn's disease, or a healthy co-twin of an affected twin (not recorded which). V usage is TRBV5-1 and J usage is TRBJ2-3; the D call of TRBD2 rests on TCRdb alone, since no DNA is present to check it. The CDR3 sequence is CASSSFAGTDTQYF.